This entry concerns a single TCR beta chain. These data come from a study of blood T cell repertoires in COVID-19. Study details: The United States, Italy and Spain were the sources of the acute and convalescent COVID-19 samples.

Germline-derived CDR1 and CDR2 are SNHLY and FYNNEI. The ends were cut back, 3 bases at V and 8 bases at J, with 10 bases in the middle. This CDR3 is built from 12 residues. The age range of participants was about 18 to 95 years, with residence in under 30 US areas. Self-reported history from a screening survey and questionnaire set each donor's cohort. In the authors' workflow: From reference gene primer amplification, estimates of nucleated cell counts were derived. Method: immunoSEQ multiplex PCR; TCRdb's copy keeps in-frame clones and lacks some. The V and J calls and clone size are taken from that table; D and trimming were inferred from the DNA. Of some 290,000 clones in the sample, more than 75% were seen once.

Sequenced material: PBMCs or T cells enriched from blood (not recorded which). This chain uses TRBV2 with TRBJ1-2, with D perhaps TRBD1 (6 bases). The TCR was taken from a woman between 40 and 55 years old with acute COVID-19. CDR3 region: CASSDRGWGYTF. The CDR3 DNA is TGTGCCAGCAGTGACAGGGGCTGGGGCTACACCTTC.